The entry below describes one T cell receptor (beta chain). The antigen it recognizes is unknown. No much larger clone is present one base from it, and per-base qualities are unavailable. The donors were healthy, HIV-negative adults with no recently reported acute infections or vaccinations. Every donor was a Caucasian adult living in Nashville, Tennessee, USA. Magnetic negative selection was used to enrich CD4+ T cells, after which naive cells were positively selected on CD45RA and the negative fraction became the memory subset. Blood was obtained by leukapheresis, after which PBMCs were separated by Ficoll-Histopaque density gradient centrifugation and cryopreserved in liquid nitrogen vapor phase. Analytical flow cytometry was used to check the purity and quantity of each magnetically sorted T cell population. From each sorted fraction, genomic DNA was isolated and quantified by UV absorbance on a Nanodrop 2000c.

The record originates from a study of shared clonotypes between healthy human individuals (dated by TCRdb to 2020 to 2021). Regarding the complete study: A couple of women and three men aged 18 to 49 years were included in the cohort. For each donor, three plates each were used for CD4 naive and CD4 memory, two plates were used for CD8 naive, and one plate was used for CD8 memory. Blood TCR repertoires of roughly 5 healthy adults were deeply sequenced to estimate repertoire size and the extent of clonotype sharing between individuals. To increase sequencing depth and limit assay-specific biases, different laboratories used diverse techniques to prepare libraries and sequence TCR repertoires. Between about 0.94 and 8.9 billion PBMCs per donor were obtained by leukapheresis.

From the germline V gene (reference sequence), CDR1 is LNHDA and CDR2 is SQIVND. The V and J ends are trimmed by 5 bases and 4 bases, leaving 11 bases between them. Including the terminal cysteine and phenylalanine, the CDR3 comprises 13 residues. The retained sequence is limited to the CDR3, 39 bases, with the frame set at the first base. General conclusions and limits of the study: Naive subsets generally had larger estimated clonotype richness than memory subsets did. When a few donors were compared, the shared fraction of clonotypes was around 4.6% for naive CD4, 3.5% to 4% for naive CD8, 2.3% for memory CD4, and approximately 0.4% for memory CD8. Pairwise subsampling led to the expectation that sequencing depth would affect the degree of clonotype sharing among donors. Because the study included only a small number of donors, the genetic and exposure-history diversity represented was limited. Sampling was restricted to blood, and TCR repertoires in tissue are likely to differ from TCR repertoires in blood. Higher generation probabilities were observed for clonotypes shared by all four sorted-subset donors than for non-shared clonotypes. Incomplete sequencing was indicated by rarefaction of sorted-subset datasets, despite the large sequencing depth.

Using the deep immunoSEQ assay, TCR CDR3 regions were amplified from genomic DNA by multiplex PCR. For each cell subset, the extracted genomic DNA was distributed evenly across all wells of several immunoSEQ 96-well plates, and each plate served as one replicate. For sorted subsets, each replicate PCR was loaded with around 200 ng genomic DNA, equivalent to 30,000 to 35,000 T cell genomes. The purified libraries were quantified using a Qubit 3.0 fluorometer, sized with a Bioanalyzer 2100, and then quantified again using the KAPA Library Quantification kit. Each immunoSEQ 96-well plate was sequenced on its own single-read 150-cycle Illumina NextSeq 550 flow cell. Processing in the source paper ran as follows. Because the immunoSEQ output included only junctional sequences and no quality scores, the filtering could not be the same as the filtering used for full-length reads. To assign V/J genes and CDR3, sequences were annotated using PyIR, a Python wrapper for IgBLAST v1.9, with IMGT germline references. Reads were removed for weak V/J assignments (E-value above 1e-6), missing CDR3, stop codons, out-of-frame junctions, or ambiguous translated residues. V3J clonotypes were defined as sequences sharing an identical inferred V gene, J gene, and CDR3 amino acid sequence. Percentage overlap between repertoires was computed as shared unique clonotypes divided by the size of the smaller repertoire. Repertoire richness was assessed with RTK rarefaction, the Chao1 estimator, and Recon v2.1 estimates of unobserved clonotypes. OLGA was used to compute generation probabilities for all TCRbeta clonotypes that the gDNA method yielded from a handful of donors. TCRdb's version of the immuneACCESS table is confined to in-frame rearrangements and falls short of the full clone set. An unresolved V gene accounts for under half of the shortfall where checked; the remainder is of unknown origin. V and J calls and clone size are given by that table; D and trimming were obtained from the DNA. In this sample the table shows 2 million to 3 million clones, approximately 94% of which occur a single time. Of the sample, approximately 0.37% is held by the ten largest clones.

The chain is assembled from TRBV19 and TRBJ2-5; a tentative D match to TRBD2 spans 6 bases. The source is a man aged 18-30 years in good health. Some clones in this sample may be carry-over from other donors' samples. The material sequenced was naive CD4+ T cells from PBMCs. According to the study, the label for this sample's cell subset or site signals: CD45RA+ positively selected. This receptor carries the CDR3 CASSLAVGETQYF. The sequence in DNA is TGTGCCAGTAGTTTAGCGGTAGGAGAGACCCAGTACTTC.